The rows below give T cell receptor beta chains drawn from one sample of a study of T cell responses to AZD1222 COVID-19 vaccine. Measured with immunoSEQ multiplex PCR; TCRdb has only the in-frame clones, and not every one. The data show approximately 100,000 clones, 85% to 90% seen once. Here the sequenced sample was peripheral blood, taken 28 days after the second AZD1222 dose. Receptor source: an adult who received the AZD1222 COVID-19 vaccine. Both conserved end residues are trimmed from each CDR3.

v_gene,j_gene,CDR3aa
TRBV5-6,TRBJ1-2,ASSRRDRVHGYT
TRBV19,TRBJ2-3,ASSKGLASDTQY
TRBV7-8,TRBJ2-2,ASSLVRTGVNTGELF
TRBV5-4,TRBJ2-5,ASSLWRGGETQY
TRBV7-9,TRBJ1-2,ASRGQGGGYT
TRBV3-1/TRBV3-2,TRBJ1-2,ASSQEAGGYGYT
TRBV5-1,TRBJ2-3,ASILTGNPTDTQY
TRBV19,TRBJ2-7,ASSMGRQGTYEQY
TRBV11-2,TRBJ1-1,ASSLGTANTEAF
TRBV5-1,TRBJ2-2,ASSLVAGGTGELF
TRBV18,TRBJ2-6,ASSPQGSGANVLT
TRBV7-8,TRBJ2-5,ASSLGVSRETQY
TRBV18,TRBJ2-1,ASSLTPLTVRLDEQF
TRBV6-5,TRBJ2-3,ASSYSAGSTDTQY
TRBV19,TRBJ2-7,ASSIFSNSYEQY
TRBV18,TRBJ1-1,ASSPSKGSGGTEAF
TRBV5-5,TRBJ2-7,ASSRGTGGIYEQY
TRBV19,TRBJ2-1,ASSGGGAVYNEQF
TRBV6-5,TRBJ1-4,ASSTGTGGKLF
TRBV30,TRBJ1-2,ASREYGYT
TRBV3-1/TRBV3-2,TRBJ1-6,ASSQGRATSPLH
TRBV5-1,TRBJ1-1,ASSPLPGLNTEAF
TRBV27,TRBJ2-5,ASSLPIRDRVTETQY
TRBV25-1,TRBJ1-2,ASSEVQGFGGYT
TRBV6-5,TRBJ1-2,ASRGDREEGYT
TRBV5-4,TRBJ2-3,ASRPAGLARVPGTDTQY
TRBV19,TRBJ2-6,ASSTTGANVLT
TRBV6-2/TRBV6-3,TRBJ1-1,ASSRSGVAEAF
TRBV7-2,TRBJ1-1,ASRTREGFGEAF
TRBV7-9,TRBJ2-7,ASSPAMGVGEQY
TRBV11-2,TRBJ2-7,ASSLAAFSYEQY
TRBV5-6,TRBJ1-4,ASSSPVLTGFEKLF